This paragraph covers one TCR beta chain sequence. Its target is not known. These data originate in a study of blood T cells in healthy people across ages. The overall study: Template switching retrieved approximately one barcoded beta molecule for each two T cells. Study results and caveats: It was the long-lived donors that had more naive CD4+ cells and higher diversity than aged donors.

The V segment lost 7 bases and the J segment 3 bases; nucleotides outside the gene matches: 5. This CDR3 contains 14 residues. In germline, CDR1 is SNHLY, CDR2 FYNNEI. Sample-barcoded 5' priming and a J-beta primer mix drove a second PCR of roughly 6 to 12 cycles. TCRdb re-analysed the 5' RACE reads in MiXCR, keeping a single row per CDR3 protein. The table has hundreds of thousands of distinct CDR3 sequences, 45% to 50% seen once. The sequence derives from a woman aged 55-69 years in good health. The sequenced sample was blood. The chain combines TRBV2 with TRBJ1-4, with TRBD1 matching 7 bases. Here the CDR3 DNA reads TGTGCCAGCACGGTCGGACAGGCTAATGAAAAACTGTTTTTT. Its translation is CASTVGQANEKLFF. The full variable domain, with the rest looked up from reference TRBV2 and TRBJ1-4, is EPEVTQTPSHQVTQMGQEVILRCVPISNHLYFYWYRQILGQKVEFLVSFYNNEISEKSEIFDDQFSVERPDGSNFTLKIRSTKLEDSAMYFCASTVGQANEKLFFGSGTQLSVL.